This TCR beta chain comes out of a study of monozygotic twins with inflammatory bowel disease. Reanalyzing the 5' RACE reads, TCRdb keeps one entry per CDR3 protein, without DNA. The sample table sets out a few hundred thousand distinct CDR3 sequences. This CDR3 region has 14 residues. CDR1 and CDR2 from the germline V gene are SGHVS and FQNEAQ. This receptor was identified in a human donor with ulcerative colitis or Crohn's disease, or a healthy co-twin of an affected twin (not recorded which). The specimen sequenced was blood. The V and J genes are TRBV7-8 and TRBJ1-2; the TCRdb call, TRBD1, lacks DNA for checking. CDR3 in amino acids: CASSFYRDSYGYTF.